The 10 T cell receptor beta chains presented below share a single source sample, sequenced in a study of regulatory T cells in long-lasting Graves disease. Through Arm-PCR of CDR3 regions and iRepertoire HTBI primers, TCR beta libraries were built. TCRdb reprocessed the multiplex PCR reads with MiXCR, giving one entry per CDR3 protein. The profile shows 350,000 to 550,000 distinct CDR3 sequences, just under 15% of them singletons. Stated time point: newly diagnosed GD, antithyroid drugs for less than 3 months. RNA extracted from PBMCs served as the sequencing template. This same sample was also part of a study on T cells in Graves' hyperthyroidism and ophthalmopathy.

Sequencing used peripheral blood mononuclear cells (PBMCs), obtained at new diagnosis, from a patient treated with antithyroid drugs. The receptors were sampled from a woman between 25 and 40 years old with Graves disease.

This clonotype was seen at least ten times. Here the CDR3 reads CASSFQGQGTGELFF. The CDR3 coding sequence is TGTGCCAGCAGTTTCCAAGGACAGGGGACCGGGGAGCTGTTTTTT. The chain couples TRBV28 to TRBJ2-2; 9 bases line up with TRBD1. Trimming at V came to 3 bases and at J to 5 bases, leaving 4 bases not matched to a gene. This CDR3 has 15 residues. Germline V gene data show CDR1 as MDHEN and CDR2 as SYDVKM.

This sequence joins TRBV19 and TRBJ1-5; TRBD1 aligns across 9 bases. The germline CDR1 and CDR2 sequences are LNHDA and SQIVND (reference sequence). This CDR3 is 14 amino acids long. V lost 7 bases to trimming and J lost 3 bases; unmatched junction nucleotides: 4. The CDR3 DNA reads as TGTGCCAGTACGGACAGGGGTCCCAATCAGCCCCAGCATTTT. Translated: CASTDRGPNQPQHF.

This clonotype was observed many times. The V gene is TRBV28, the J gene TRBJ2-7; D gene unclear. The CDR3 runs to 12 residues. V was shortened by 2 bases and J by 3 bases, with 5 bases between the two germline ends. Per the germline V gene, CDR1 is MDHEN and CDR2 is SYDVKM. The CDR3 is CASSLNLYEQYF. CDR3 sequence (DNA): TGTGCCAGCAGTTTAAACCTCTACGAGCAGTACTTC.

The table lists this clonotype with many counts. The chain has TRBV5-6 and TRBJ1-1; D is unclear. This CDR3 has 13 residues. V lost 4 bases and J 0 bases, leaving 7 bases between the germline ends. Germline V gene data show CDR1 as SGHDT and CDR2 as YYEEEE. The CDR3 sequence: CASSPEMNTEAFF. The CDR3 region has the DNA TGTGCCAGCAGCCCGGAAATGAACACTGAAGCTTTCTTT.

This chain connects TRBV2 to TRBJ2-1; D is possibly TRBD1 or TRBD2 (5 bases each). The V end was cut by 3 bases, the J end by 6 bases, with 24 bases between. CDR3 length: 18 residues. Per germline, CDR1 SNHLY and CDR2 FYNNEI. For the CDR3, the DNA is TGTGCCAGCAGTGAGCTCCCCTGGTCAGGGACCGGAGTCAATGAGCAGTTCTTC. Residues: CASSELPWSGTGVNEQFF.

J is TRBJ2-3 and V is TRBV4-1; D not certain. V was shortened by 1 base and J by 4 bases, with 12 bases between the two germline ends. Germline CDR1 and CDR2: MGHRA and YSYEKL. CDR3 size: 15 residues. The CDR3 sequence: CASSQVPHLADTQYF. The CDR3 nucleotides read TGCGCCAGCAGCCAAGTCCCTCACTTGGCAGATACGCAGTATTTT.

This clonotype was picked up many times. The rearrangement links TRBV20-1 to TRBJ2-5; either TRBD1 or TRBD2 may fit D (5 bases each). Trimming cost V 6 bases and J 4 bases, with 9 bases left between them. The V gene's germline CDR1 is DFQATT and CDR2 SNEGSKA (reference sequence). CDR3 length equals 11 residues. In DNA, the CDR3 is TGCAGTGCGGGGGTAGTAGAGACCCAGTACTTC. Amino acids: CSAGVVETQYF.

This clonotype was detected a few times. The V and J genes are TRBV5-1 and TRBJ1-2, with 7 bases identical to TRBD1. This CDR3 spans 13 amino acids. Germline V gene sequence: CDR1 SGHRS, CDR2 YFSETQ. V lost 3 bases, J lost 9 bases, and 8 bases stayed unmatched. This CDR3 reads CASSSGTDYSYTF. In nucleotides, the CDR3 is TGCGCCAGCAGCTCCGGGACAGATTATAGCTACACCTTC.

This clonotype showed up many times. The chain combines TRBV7-9 with TRBJ2-1; D is uncertain. The CDR3 runs 12 residues. The germline gives CDR1 SEHNR, CDR2 FQNEAQ (reference sequence). V was pared by 0 bases and J by 8 bases, with 5 bases between. In DNA form, the CDR3 reads TGTGCCAGCAGCTTAGCGGTAGATGAGCAGTTCTTC. This sequence encodes CASSLAVDEQFF.

This clonotype was recorded at least ten times. The chain couples TRBV3-1 to TRBJ2-2; D not certain. CDR3 size: 14 residues. V was cut by 1 base and J by 6 bases, with 9 bases left in between. Germline CDR1 LGHDT, CDR2 YNNKEL (reference sequence). CDR3 nucleotide sequence: TGTGCCAGCAGCCAAGGGCGGTTCCCCGGGGAGCTGTTTTTT. Protein sequence: CASSQGRFPGELFF.